This TCR beta chain comes out of a study of blood T cell repertoires in COVID-19. Some clones are missing from TCRdb's copy, which holds only in-frame ones; the method was immunoSEQ multiplex PCR. This table has around 68,000 clones, under 85% appearing once. The CDR3 contains 17 residues. CDR1 and CDR2 (germline): SGHRS, YFSETQ. V lost 0 bases and J lost 1; bases outside the gene matches: 1. The source material was peripheral blood. This rearrangement joins TRBV5-1 to TRBJ1-6; 10 bases align to TRBD1. The TCR was taken from a woman in her fifties or sixties with acute or convalescent COVID-19. The CDR3 DNA follows: TGCGCCAGCAGCTTGGAGGGACAGGGGTCCTATAATTCACCCCTCCACTTT. Amino acid sequence: CASSLEGQGSYNSPLHF.